Sequencing of this T cell receptor (beta chain) was carried out in a study of siplizumab effects on memory and regulatory T cells. Study-wide results and limits: No functional test confirmed suppression by proliferating siplizumab-culture Tregs. No more than a minor fraction of alloreactive clones could be traced back to unstimulated subsets.

As to this clone: Its cognate antigen is unknown.

Germline V gene sequence: CDR1 MDHEN, CDR2 SYDVKM. The CDR3 length is 15 residues. The V and J ends lost 3 bases and 1 base respectively, with 9 bases between them. Assays captured 9.8 x 10^4 or so TCR templates per sample. The repertoire was sequenced with immunoSEQ multiplex PCR; TCRdb's copy has only in-frame clones and lacks some. The data show about 120,000 clones, over 85% seen once. Material for sequencing was non-Treg CD4+ T cells sorted from blood. The sequence was obtained from a human donor in good health. The chain uses TRBV28 and TRBJ2-2; the D is unclear. The CDR3 sequence: CASSLRLLNTGELFF. CDR3 DNA sequence: TGTGCCAGCAGTTTGAGACTTTTGAACACCGGGGAGCTGTTTTTT.